This entry features one TCR beta chain sequence. Its antigen is undetermined. The record originates from a study of T cell repertoires in cytomegalovirus infection. Study-wide background: Matching HLA type, along with CMV infection, was indicated by public TCR beta signatures. General observations from the study: The cumulative frequency of public TCR beta families distinguished individuals who carried CMV together with the relevant HLA. Clonotype analysis showed dominance of the ex vivo response by HLA-C-restricted CMV-specific TCR beta clonotypes.

With 0 bases removed from V and 0 bases from J, the gap between germline ends came to 15 bases. Per germline, CDR1 MNHEY and CDR2 SVGAGI. The CDR3 covers 18 residues. MiXCR, applied by TCRdb to the reads, yields one record per CDR3 protein. The table lists approximately 400,000 distinct CDR3 sequences, approximately 30% of them singletons, with about an eighth in the top ten. Specimen: PBMCs. This chain joins TRBV6-5 and TRBJ2-1, with a tentative D call TRBD2 (6 bases). The sequence came from a human donor in good health (CMV status not recorded). Some clones in this sample may be carry-over from other donors' samples. The CDR3 DNA reads TGTGCCAGCAGTTACTCCCCGGGGGAAGTTAGCTCCTACAATGAGCAGTTCTTC. This codes for CASSYSPGEVSSYNEQFF.